The clone carrying this TCR beta chain was observed a few times. Its matching antigen is unknown. TCRdb reprocessed the 5' RACE reads with MiXCR, giving one entry per CDR3 protein. The sample includes some 300,000 distinct CDR3 sequences, 10% to 15% seen only once; the top ten take roughly 7%. V lost 5 bases to trimming and J lost 8 bases; unmatched junction nucleotides: 7. The CDR3 sequence is 14 residues long. Germline V gene data show CDR1 as MNHEY and CDR2 as SMNVEV (reference sequence). These data originate in a study of identical twins. Findings and limits, study-wide: There was more out-of-frame TCR alpha sharing in monozygotic twins than models estimated. The abundant beta clonotypes from cord blood had fewer insertions, and memory repertoires had none of this. Zero-insertion analyses might be partly confounded by invariant T cells like MAIT and iNKT.

The same sample was also studied in work on yellow fever vaccine responses in identical twins. That work contributes: Reportedly, twins' vaccine T cell responses looked partly convergent and partly personalized.

The receptor comes from a woman between 18 and 29 years old in good health. This rearrangement joins TRBV27 to TRBJ2-1, with 9 positions matching TRBD1. The specimen was CD8+ T cells sorted from blood. The CDR3 DNA reads TGTGCCAGCAGTATCGGGACAGGGCGCCATGAGCAGTTCTTC. It specifies CASSIGTGRHEQFF.